A selection of T cell receptor beta chains follows, all from one sample in a study of blood T cell repertoires in COVID-19. Repertoires were generated with immunoSEQ multiplex PCR, while TCRdb's copy carries only in-frame clones and drops some. Of 90,000 to 120,000 clones in the sample, less than 90% were seen once. Sequenced: peripheral blood. The receptors shown here come from a human donor in a cohort sampled during active COVID-19. Both conserved end residues are part of each CDR3. D genes are given only for firm matches. Clone size is given for some rows only: seen once, a few or many times, or a class if the clone is expanded.

j_call	v_call	d_call	clone_size	cdr3_aa	cdr3_nt
TRBJ1-1	TRBV20-1	TRBD1	.	CSATDGSGGADTEAFF	TGCAGTGCTACTGATGGTTCAGGGGGCGCCGACACTGAAGCTTTCTTT
TRBJ1-1	TRBV5-1	TRBD1	.	CASSLRGRGTEAFF	TGCGCCAGCAGCTTGAGGGGGCGGGGAACTGAAGCTTTCTTT
TRBJ2-2	TRBV5-4	.	once	CASSSNGPAGLFF	TGTGCCAGCAGCTCAAATGGGCCGGCGGGGCTGTTTTTT
TRBJ1-2	TRBV19	.	once	CASSISGGRGNGYTF	TGTGCCAGTAGTATTTCCGGAGGCAGGGGAAATGGCTACACCTTC
TRBJ2-7	TRBV7-8	.	.	CASSLVRRGSYEQYF	TGTGCCAGCAGCTTAGTGCGGCGGGGATCCTACGAGCAGTACTTC
TRBJ2-2	TRBV6-5	.	.	CASRNSNTGELFF	TGTGCCAGCAGAAACAGCAACACCGGGGAGCTGTTTTTT
TRBJ1-2	TRBV4-3	TRBD1	.	CASSQGAVIVDRGIYDGYTF	TGCGCCAGCAGCCAAGGGGCAGTAATCGTGGACAGGGGAATTTATGATGGCTACACCTTC
TRBJ2-5	TRBV7-9	.	.	CASSLGPGETQYF	TGTGCCAGCAGCTTAGGCCCGGGGGAGACCCAGTACTTC
TRBJ2-5	TRBV7-3	TRBD2	.	CASSSKAGTSGSGVRETQYF	TGTGCCAGCAGCTCCAAGGCGGGGACTAGCGGGAGTGGAGTTCGAGAGACCCAGTACTTC
TRBJ2-3	TRBV5-6	.	.	CASSEPLQTQYF	TGTGCCAGCAGCGAACCGTTGCAGACGCAGTATTTT